The next 7 T cell receptor beta chains were all read from a single sample in a study of graft-versus-host responses after intestinal transplantation. Data came from immunoSEQ multiplex PCR; TCRdb stores just in-frame clones and leaves some out. The table shows about 23,000 clones, with 90% to 95% occurring only once. Material: PBMCs, obtained roughly 38 days after intestinal transplant. All receptors come from a human patient who received an intestinal transplant, so some T cells may come from the graft donor.

The chain joins TRBV18 to TRBJ2-7; 11 nucleotides align to TRBD1. V gave up 3 bases and J gave up 7 bases; unmatched junction bases: 8. The CDR3 is made up of 15 amino acids. Germline assignment: CDR1 KGHSH and CDR2 LQKENI. The CDR3 region has the DNA TGTGCCAGCTCACCGAGTTGGACAGGGGGCCAGGAGCAGTACTTC. Protein product: CASSPSWTGGQEQYF. Supplemented by reference TRBV18 and TRBJ2-7, the full variable domain reads NAGVMQNPRHLVRRRGQEARLRCSPMKGHSHVYWYRQLPEEGLKFMVYLQKENIIDESGMPKERFSAEFPKEGPSILRIQQVVRGDSAAYFCASSPSWTGGQEQYFGPGTRLTVT.

The genes are TRBV25-1 and TRBJ2-2; no clear D. The CDR3 totals 15 residues. Germline V gene sequence: CDR1 MGHDK, CDR2 SYGVNS. Deletions cut 3 bases from V and 2 bases from J, with 10 bases between. CDR3 nucleotide sequence: TGTGCCAGCAGTGATAACGTCAGAAACACCGGGGAGCTGTTTTTT. It codes for CASSDNVRNTGELFF. Looking up the rest from reference TRBV25-1 and TRBJ2-2 gives the full variable domain: EADIYQTPRYLVIGTGKKITLECSQTMGHDKMYWYQQDPGMELHLIHYSYGVNSTEKGDLSSESTVSRIRTEHFPLTLESARPSHTSQYLCASSDNVRNTGELFFGEGSRLTVL.

The CDR3 reads CASSSPGTGDNEQFF. DNA for the CDR3: TGCGCCAGCAGCTCCCCCGGGACAGGGGACAATGAGCAGTTCTTC. The chain has TRBV5-1 and TRBJ2-1; 10 bases map to TRBD1. CDR3 length: 15 amino acids. From germline, CDR1 is SGHRS and CDR2 YFSETQ. The junction had 5 bases not matched to a gene; V was cut back by 3 bases and J by 5 bases.

The rearrangement uses TRBV6-5 and TRBJ2-7; D unclear. This CDR3 contains 13 residues. The germline CDR1 and CDR2 sequences are MNHEY and SVGAGI. The V end was cut by 0 bases, the J end by 6 bases, with 9 bases between. In DNA, the CDR3 is TGTGCCAGCAGTTACTCGAGGCCTGGCGAGCAGTACTTC. Residues: CASSYSRPGEQYF.

The rearrangement links TRBV4-3 to TRBJ1-2, with a tentative D call TRBD1 (5 bases). Trimming stripped 1 base from V and 4 bases from J, with 10 bases between. Germline assignment: CDR1 LGHNA and CDR2 YSLEER. The CDR3 is made up of 14 amino acids. The CDR3 DNA reads as TGCGCCAGCAGCCAAGGGGGGAATGGCTATGGCTACACCTTC. Protein: CASSQGGNGYGYTF.

The rearrangement links TRBV6-1 to TRBJ2-2; no definite D call. The CDR3 runs 15 residues. Deletions cut 4 bases from V and 4 bases from J, with 13 bases between. The germline CDR1 and CDR2 sequences are MNHNS and SASEGT. CDR3 DNA: TGTGCCAGCAGTGCCCGGCCGGCCTTCACCGGGGAGCTGTTTTTT. Its translation: CASSARPAFTGELFF.

This chain connects TRBV29-1 to TRBJ2-7, with TRBD2 identical over 8 bases. The junction had 6 bases not matched to a gene; V was cut back by 0 bases and J by 5 bases. Germline loops: CDR1 SQVTM, CDR2 ANQGSEA. The CDR3 loop spans 14 amino acids. The CDR3 protein is CSVEEGAGVDEQYF. As DNA, the CDR3 is TGCAGCGTTGAAGAAGGAGCGGGAGTAGACGAGCAGTACTTC.